This TCR beta chain was sequenced for a study of control samples from healthy donors and cancer patients (dated by TCRdb to 2019 to 2021). With regard to this clone: The specificity of this receptor is unknown. Base qualities are not at hand, and no much larger clone is one base apart.

V ends up 0 bases short and J 2 bases short, with an unmatched junction base count of 1. CDR1 and CDR2 are read off the germline V gene (reference sequence) as LGHDT and YNNKEL. The CDR3 holds 15 amino acids from the cysteine to the phenylalanine. The DNA shown is the 45-base CDR3, in frame from base 1. The library relied on the immunoSEQ multiplex PCR assay. TCRdb's version of the immuneACCESS table is confined to in-frame rearrangements and falls short of the full clone set. An unresolved V gene accounts for under half of the shortfall where checked; the remainder is of unknown origin. The sample table shows roughly 63,000 clones, and 80% to 95% are seen once. The ten largest make up about 1.7% of the sample.

The receptor's source is a middle-aged man with colorectal cancer. The specimen was PBMCs. The sequence is built from TRBV3-1 (or the pseudogene TRBV3-2) and TRBJ2-7; TRBD1 matches 10 bases in the middle. The CDR3 region has the sequence CASSQEGQGPYEQYF. DNA sequence: TGTGCCAGCAGCCAAGAGGGACAGGGGCCCTACGAGCAGTACTTC.